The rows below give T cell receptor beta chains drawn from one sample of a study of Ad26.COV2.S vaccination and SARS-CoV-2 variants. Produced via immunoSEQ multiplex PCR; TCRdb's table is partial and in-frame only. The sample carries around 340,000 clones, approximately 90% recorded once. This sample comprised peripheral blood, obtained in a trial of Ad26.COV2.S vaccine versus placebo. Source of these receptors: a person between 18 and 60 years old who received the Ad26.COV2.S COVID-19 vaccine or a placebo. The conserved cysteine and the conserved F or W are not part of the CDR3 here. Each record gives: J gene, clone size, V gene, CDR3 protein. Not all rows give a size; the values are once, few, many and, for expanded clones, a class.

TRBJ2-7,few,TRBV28,ASRASGPLSSYEQY
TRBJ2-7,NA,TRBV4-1,ASSRSLAGAVSYEQY
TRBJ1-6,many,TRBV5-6,ASSLMGAFENSPLH
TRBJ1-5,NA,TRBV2,ASSDTSTGIDQPQH
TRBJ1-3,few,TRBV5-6,ASSFGLGNTIY
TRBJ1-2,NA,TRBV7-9,ASSSRTSNYGYT
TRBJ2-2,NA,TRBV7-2,ASSWGPTYGGELF
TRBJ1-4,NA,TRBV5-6,ASSLSMGEKLF
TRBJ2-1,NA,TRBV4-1,ASSKSGSRNNEQF
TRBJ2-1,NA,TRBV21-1,ASSKEMGTASYNEQF
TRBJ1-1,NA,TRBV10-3,AISLGRGDTEAF
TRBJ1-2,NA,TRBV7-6,ASSLGGVGGYT
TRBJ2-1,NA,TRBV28,ASSIKGYEQF
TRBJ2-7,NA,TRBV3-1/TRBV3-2,ASSLTSRGHEQY
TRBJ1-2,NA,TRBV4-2,ASSPTGSLNYGYT
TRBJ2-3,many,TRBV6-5,ASSYSADHTDTQY
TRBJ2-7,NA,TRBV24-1,ATTTGFLNSYEQY
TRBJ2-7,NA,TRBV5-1,ASSFLTRDRGGEQY
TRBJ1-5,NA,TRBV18,ASSPRAPGSNQPQH
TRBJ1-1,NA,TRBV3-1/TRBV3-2,ASSELQGLQAF
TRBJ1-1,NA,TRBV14,ASSRQGWTEAF
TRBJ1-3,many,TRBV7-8,ASSLWTGGESGNTIY
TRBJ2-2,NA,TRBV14,ASSQAFRVGELF
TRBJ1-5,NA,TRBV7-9,ASSFKRGQGRDQPQH
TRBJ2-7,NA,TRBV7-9,ASSLTTGDGYEQY
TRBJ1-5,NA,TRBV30,AWSVLSSGPQH
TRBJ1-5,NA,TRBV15,ATSRGQQGAIYQPQH
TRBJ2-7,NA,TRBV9,ASSADLDRAGYEQY
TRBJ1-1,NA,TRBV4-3,ASSQDSQGATEAF
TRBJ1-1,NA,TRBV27,ASREFWSSEAF
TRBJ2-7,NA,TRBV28,ASTLSGASYEQY
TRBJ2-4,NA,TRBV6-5,ASIGAGGLRQY
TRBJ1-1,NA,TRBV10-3,AISVVTGGGLVEAF
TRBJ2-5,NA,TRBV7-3,ASTTSGIQETQY
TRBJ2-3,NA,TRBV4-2,ASSQASGGSTDTQY
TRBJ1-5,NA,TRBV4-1,ASSFTPDAYQPQH
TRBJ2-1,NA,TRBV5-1,ASSLSLEHYNEQF
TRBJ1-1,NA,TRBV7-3,ASSLQGGNTEAF
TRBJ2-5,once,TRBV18,ASSPSTAGRTQY
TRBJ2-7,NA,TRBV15,ATSRGPTGLTEQY
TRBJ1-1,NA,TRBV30,AGTGGTNTEAF
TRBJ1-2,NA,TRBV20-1,SAREGGYT
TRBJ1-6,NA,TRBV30,AWSPLSTGTGSPLH
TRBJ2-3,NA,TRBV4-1,ASSQDSLAGFTDTQY
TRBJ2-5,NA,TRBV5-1,ASSSTNTNQETQY
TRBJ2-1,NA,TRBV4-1,ASSLLAGATDEQF
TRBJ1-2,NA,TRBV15,ATSSRSLGYT